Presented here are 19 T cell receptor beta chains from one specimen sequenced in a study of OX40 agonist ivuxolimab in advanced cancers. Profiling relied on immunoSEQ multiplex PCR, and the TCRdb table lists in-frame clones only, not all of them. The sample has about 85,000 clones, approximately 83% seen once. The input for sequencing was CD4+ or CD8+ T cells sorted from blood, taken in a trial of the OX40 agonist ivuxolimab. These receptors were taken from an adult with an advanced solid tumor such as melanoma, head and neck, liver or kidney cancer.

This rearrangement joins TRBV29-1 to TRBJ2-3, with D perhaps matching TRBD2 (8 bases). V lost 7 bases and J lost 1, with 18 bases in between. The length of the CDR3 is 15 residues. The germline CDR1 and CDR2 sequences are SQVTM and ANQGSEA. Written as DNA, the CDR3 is TGCAGCGCCGAGGGGACAGCGGGGGGCACAGATACGCAGTATTTT. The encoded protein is CSAEGTAGGTDTQYF.

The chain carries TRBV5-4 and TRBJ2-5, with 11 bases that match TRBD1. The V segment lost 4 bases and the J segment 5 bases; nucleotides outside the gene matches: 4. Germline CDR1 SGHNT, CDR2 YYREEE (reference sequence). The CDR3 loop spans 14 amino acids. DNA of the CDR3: TGTGCCAGCAGCACTCGGACAGGGGGCGAGACCCAGTACTTC. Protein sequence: CASSTRTGGETQYF. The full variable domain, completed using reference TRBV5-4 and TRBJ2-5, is ETGVTQSPTHLIKTRGQQVTLRCSSQSGHNTVSWYQQALGQGPQFIFQYYREEENGRGNFPPRFSGLQFPNYSSELNVNALELDDSALYLCASSTRTGGETQYFGPGTRLLVL.

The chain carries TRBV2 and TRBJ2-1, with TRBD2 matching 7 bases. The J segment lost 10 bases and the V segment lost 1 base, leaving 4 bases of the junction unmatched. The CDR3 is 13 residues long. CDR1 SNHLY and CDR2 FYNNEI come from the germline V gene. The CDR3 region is CASSEEVGGEQFF. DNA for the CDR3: TGTGCCAGCAGTGAAGAGGTCGGGGGGGAGCAGTTCTTC.

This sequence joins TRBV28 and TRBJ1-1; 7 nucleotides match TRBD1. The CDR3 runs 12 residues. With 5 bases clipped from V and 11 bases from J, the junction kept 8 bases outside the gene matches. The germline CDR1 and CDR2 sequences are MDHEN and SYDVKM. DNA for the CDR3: TGTGCCAGCAGTCGGGACAGCGGAGGGGCTTTCTTT. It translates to CASSRDSGGAFF.

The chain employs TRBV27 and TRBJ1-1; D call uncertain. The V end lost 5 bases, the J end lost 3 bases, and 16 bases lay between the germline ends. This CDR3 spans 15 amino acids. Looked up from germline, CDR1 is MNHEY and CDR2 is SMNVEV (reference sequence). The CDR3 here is CASSPKSGSYTEAFF. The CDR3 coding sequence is TGTGCCAGCAGTCCCAAATCCGGGAGCTACACTGAAGCTTTCTTT.

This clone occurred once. CDR3 loop: CASSLSGSYTGELFF. CDR3 sequence (DNA): TGTGCCAGCAGCTTGAGTGGCTCGTACACCGGGGAGCTGTTTTTT. The chain recombines TRBV5-6 with TRBJ2-2; no definite D call. Trimming took off 1 base at V and 3 bases at J, with 10 bases between the two ends. The germline CDR1 and CDR2 sequences are SGHDT and YYEEEE. The CDR3 sequence is 15 residues long.

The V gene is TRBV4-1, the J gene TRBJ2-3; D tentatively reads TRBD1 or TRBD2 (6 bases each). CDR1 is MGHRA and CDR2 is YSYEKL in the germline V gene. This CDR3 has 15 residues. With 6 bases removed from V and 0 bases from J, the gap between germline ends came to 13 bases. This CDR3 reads CASRLRGVSTDTQYF. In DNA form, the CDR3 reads TGCGCCAGCAGGCTTAGGGGGGTGAGCACAGATACGCAGTATTTT.

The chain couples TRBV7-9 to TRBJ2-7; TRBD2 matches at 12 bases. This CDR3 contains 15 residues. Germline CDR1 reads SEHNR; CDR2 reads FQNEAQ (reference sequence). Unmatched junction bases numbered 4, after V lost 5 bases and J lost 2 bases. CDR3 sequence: CASSHRTSGAYEQYF. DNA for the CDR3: TGTGCCAGCAGCCATCGGACTAGCGGGGCCTACGAGCAGTACTTC.

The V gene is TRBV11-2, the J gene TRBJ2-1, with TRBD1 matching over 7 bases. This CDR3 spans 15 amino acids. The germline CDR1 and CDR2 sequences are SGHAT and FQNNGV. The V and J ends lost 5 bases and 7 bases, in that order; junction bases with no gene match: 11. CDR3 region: CASSPRQGVRNEQFF. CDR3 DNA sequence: TGTGCCAGCAGCCCAAGACAGGGCGTGCGGAATGAGCAGTTCTTC.

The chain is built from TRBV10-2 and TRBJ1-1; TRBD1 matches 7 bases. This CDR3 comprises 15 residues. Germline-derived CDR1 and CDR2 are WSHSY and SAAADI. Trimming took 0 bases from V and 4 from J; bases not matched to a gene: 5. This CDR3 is CASSESRGRVTEAFF. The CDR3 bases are TGCGCCAGCAGTGAGTCGAGGGGGCGGGTCACTGAAGCTTTCTTT.

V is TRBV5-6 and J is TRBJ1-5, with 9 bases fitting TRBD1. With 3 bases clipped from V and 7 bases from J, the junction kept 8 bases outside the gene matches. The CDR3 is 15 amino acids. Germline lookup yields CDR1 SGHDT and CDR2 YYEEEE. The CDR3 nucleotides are TGTGCCAGCAGCTCTCGGGACAGGGTCCAGCAGCCCCAGCATTTT. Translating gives CASSSRDRVQQPQHF.

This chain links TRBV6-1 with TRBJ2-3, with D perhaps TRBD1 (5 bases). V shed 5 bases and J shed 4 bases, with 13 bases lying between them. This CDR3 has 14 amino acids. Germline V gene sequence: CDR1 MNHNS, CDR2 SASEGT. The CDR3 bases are TGTGCCAGCAGTTTGGACACGCAGTCAGATACGCAGTATTTT. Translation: CASSLDTQSDTQYF.

The CDR3 here is CASSFGGAGAEKLFF. DNA of the CDR3: TGTGCCAGCAGTTTCGGCGGGGCAGGGGCGGAAAAACTGTTTTTT. The chain couples TRBV28 to TRBJ1-4; tentatively, D is TRBD1 (6 bases). The CDR3 loop spans 15 amino acids. Trimming removed 3 bases from V and 8 bases from J, with 16 bases in between. Germline assignment: CDR1 MDHEN and CDR2 SYDVKM.

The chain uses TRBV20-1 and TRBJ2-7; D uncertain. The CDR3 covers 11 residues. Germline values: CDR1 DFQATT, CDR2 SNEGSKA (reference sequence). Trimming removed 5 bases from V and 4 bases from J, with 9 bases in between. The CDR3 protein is CSASPYYEQYF. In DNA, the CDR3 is TGCAGTGCTTCTCCTTATTACGAGCAGTACTTC.

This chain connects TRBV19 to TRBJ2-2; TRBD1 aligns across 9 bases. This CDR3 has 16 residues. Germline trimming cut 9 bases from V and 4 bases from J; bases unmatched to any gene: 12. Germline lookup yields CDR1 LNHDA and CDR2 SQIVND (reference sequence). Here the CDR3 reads CASRNRGLSGTGELFF. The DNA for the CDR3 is TGTGCCAGCCGAAACAGGGGGCTAAGCGGCACCGGGGAGCTGTTTTTT.

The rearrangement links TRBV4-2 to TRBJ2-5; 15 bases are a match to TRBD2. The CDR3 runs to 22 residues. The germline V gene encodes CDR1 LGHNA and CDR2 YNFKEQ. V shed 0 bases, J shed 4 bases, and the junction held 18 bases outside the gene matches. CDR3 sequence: CASSQEYRERGLAGGPTETQYF. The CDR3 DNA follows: TGTGCCAGCAGCCAAGAGTACCGGGAGAGGGGACTAGCGGGGGGTCCAACAGAGACCCAGTACTTC.

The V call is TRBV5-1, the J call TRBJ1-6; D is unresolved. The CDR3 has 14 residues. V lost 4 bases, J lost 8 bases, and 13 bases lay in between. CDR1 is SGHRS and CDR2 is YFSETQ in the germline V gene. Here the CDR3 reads CASSPGSSHSPLHF. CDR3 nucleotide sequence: TGCGCCAGCAGCCCGGGATCCTCGCATTCACCCCTCCACTTT.

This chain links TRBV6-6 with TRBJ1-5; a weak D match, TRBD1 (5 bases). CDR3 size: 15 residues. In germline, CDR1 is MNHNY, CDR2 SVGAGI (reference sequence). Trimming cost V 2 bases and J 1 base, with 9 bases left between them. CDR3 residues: CASSYTGQSNQPQHF. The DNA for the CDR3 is TGTGCCAGCAGTTACACAGGACAAAGCAATCAGCCCCAGCATTTT.

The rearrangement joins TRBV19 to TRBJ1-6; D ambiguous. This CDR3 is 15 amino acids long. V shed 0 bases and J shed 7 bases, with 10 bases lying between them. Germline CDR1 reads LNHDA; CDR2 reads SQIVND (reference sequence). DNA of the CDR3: TGTGCCAGTAGTATAGATCCCGGGAGGAATTCACCCCTCCACTTT. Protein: CASSIDPGRNSPLHF.